This T cell receptor (beta chain) is drawn from a study of blood T cell repertoires in COVID-19. As for the study in general: The United States, Italy and Spain supplied acute and convalescent COVID-19 samples. Sources were T cells, B-cell-depleted T cells, or PBMCs; the material itself was cDNA or gDNA.

The repertoire was sequenced with immunoSEQ multiplex PCR; TCRdb's copy has only in-frame clones and lacks some. In the table there are hundreds of thousands of clones, around 87% of which are singletons. The CDR3 runs to 19 residues. V lost 5 bases to trimming and J lost 2 bases; unmatched junction nucleotides: 16. CDR1 is MDHEN and CDR2 is SYDVKM in the germline V gene. The chain carries TRBV28 and TRBJ2-3, with 10 bases that match TRBD2. This receptor was identified in a woman between 45 and 60 years old who had recovered from COVID-19. Material: peripheral blood. The CDR3: CASSKLAGTPESPTDTQYF. The CDR3 nucleotides are TGTGCCAGCAGTAAACTAGCGGGAACCCCCGAGAGTCCCACAGATACGCAGTATTTT. Looking up the rest from reference TRBV28 and TRBJ2-3 gives the full variable domain: DVKVTQSSRYLVKRTGEKVFLECVQDMDHENMFWYRQDPGLGLRLIYFSYDVKMKEKGDIPEGYSVSREKKERFSLILESASTNQTSMYLCASSKLAGTPESPTDTQYFGPGTRLTVL.